The present T cell receptor beta chain was sequenced within a study of T cell responses to AZD1222 COVID-19 vaccine. The CDR3 length is 15 residues. V lost 5 bases, J lost 2 bases, and 12 bases lay in between. The germline CDR1 and CDR2 sequences are KGHDR and SFDVKD. This table comes from immunoSEQ multiplex PCR, and its TCRdb copy is limited to in-frame clones, with some not included. This table has 95,000 to 150,000 clones, about 87% appearing once. This sequence was found in an adult in good health. The sequenced sample was peripheral blood, obtained on day 0 of AZD1222 vaccination. The gene calls are TRBV24-1 and TRBJ2-1; D not resolved. CDR3 sequence reads: CATSVGNPPYNEQFF. CDR3 bases: TGTGCCACCAGTGTGGGGAATCCCCCCTACAATGAGCAGTTCTTC.